These 5 T cell receptor beta chains were sequenced from one sample in a study of response to subunit inactivated influenza vaccine. Using its own MiXCR run on the RT-PCR reads, TCRdb lists one record per CDR3 protein. Counted here are some 500,000 distinct CDR3 sequences, 10% to 15% occurring once; the ten biggest clones make up approximately 14%. The starting material was PBMCs from blood, obtained more than 35 days after vaccination. The origin of the receptors is a man between 45 and 60 years old who received an inactivated influenza vaccine.

The chain has TRBV29-1 and TRBJ2-7; 7 positions agree with TRBD2. The CDR3 is 15 amino acids. The V gene end was trimmed by 6 bases and the J gene end by 0 bases; junction bases not matched to a gene: 11. Germline lookup yields CDR1 SQVTM and CDR2 ANQGSEA. The CDR3, as DNA: TGCAGCGTCATATTGCGGGAGAGGAGCTCCTACGAGCAGTACTTC. Translation: CSVILRERSSYEQYF.

This clonotype has a handful of counts. CDR3 loop: CASSYLAEGNYGYTF. The DNA for the CDR3 is TGTGCCAGCAGTTATCTGGCAGAGGGTAACTATGGCTACACCTTC. This rearrangement joins TRBV6-5 to TRBJ1-2; D not resolved. From germline, CDR1 is MNHEY and CDR2 SVGAGI. CDR3 length: 15 amino acids. Trimming removed 3 bases at V and 1 base at J, with 12 bases between.

This clonotype has more than one count but fewer than ten. The CDR3 loop reads CASSLAVSGGGTQYF. CDR3 nucleotides: TGTGCCAGCAGCTTAGCGGTCTCGGGGGGAGGGACCCAGTACTTC. The chain joins TRBV11-2 to TRBJ2-5, with 7 bases lining up with TRBD2. Germline V gene sequence: CDR1 SGHAT, CDR2 FQNNGV. V trimming: 1 base; J trimming: 7 bases; junction bases outside the gene matches: 9. The CDR3 runs 15 residues.

This clonotype was observed a few times. V usage is TRBV5-1 and J usage is TRBJ2-7, with 12 positions matching TRBD1. This CDR3 is 14 amino acids long. Germline CDR1 SGHRS, CDR2 YFSETQ. The V and J ends lost 5 bases and 6 bases, in that order; junction bases with no gene match: 6. In nucleotides, the CDR3 is TGCGCCAGCAGTCCCGGGACAGGGGGCGCCGAGCAGTACTTC. Protein: CASSPGTGGAEQYF.

This clonotype came up a few times. The rearrangement uses TRBV27 and TRBJ2-5, with a weak D call TRBD2 (6 bases). The germline gives CDR1 MNHEY, CDR2 SMNVEV (reference sequence). This CDR3 is built from 17 residues. The germline V and J ends were trimmed by 3 bases and 5 bases, with 22 bases remaining between them. CDR3 sequence (DNA): TGTGCCAGCAGTTTGGTATGGGGGGTAAGGGGAAGGGAGACCCAGTACTTC. Its protein is CASSLVWGVRGRETQYF.